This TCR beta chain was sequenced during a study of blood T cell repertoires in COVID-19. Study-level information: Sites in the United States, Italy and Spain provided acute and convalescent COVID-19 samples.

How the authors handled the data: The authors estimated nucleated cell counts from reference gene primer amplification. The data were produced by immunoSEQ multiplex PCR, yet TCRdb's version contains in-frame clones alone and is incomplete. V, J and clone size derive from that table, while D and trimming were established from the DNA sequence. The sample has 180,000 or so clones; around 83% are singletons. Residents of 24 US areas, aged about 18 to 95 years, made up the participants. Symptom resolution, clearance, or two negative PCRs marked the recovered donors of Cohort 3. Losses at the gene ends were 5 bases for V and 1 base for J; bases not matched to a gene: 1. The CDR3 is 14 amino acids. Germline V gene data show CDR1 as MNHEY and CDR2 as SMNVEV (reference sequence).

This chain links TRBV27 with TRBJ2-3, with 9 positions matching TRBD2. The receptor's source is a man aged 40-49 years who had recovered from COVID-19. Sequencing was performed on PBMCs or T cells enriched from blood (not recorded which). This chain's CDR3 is CASSIAGGTDTQYF. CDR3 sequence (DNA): TGTGCCAGCAGTATAGCGGGAGGCACAGATACGCAGTATTTT.